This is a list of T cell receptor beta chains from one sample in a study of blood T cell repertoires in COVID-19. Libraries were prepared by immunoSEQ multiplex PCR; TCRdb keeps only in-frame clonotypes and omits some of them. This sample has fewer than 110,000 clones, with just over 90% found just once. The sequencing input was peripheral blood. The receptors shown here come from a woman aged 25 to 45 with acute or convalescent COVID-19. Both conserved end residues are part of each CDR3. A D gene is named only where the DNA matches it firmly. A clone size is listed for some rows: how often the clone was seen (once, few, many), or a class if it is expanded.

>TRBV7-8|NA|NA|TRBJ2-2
TGTGCCAGCAGCCCCAGGGGTCTACCTAACACCGGGGAGCTGTTTTTT
CASSPRGLPNTGELFF
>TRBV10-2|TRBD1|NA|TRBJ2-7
TGCGCCAGCCTGGACAGGGGGGTTTACGAGCAGTACTTC
CASLDRGVYEQYF
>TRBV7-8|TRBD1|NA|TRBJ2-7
TGTGCCAGCAGCTTCGGACAGGGGATGGACTACGAGCAGTACTTC
CASSFGQGMDYEQYF
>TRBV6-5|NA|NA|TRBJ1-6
TGTGCTGCAGGGAGGCAAGCAAATTCACCCCTCCACTTT
CAAGRQANSPLHF
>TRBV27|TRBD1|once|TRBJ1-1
TGTGCCAGCAGCCGACAGGGGTTCGGCACTGAAGCTTTCTTT
CASSRQGFGTEAFF
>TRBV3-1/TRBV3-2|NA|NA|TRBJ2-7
TGTGCCAGCAGCCAAGTCTGGGACACTTCCTACGAGCAGTACTTC
CASSQVWDTSYEQYF
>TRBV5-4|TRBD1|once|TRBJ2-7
TGTGCCAGCAGACGACAGGGGTCGTACTACGAGCAGTACTTC
CASRRQGSYYEQYF
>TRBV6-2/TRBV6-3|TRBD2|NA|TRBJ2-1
TGTGCCAGCAGTTACGCCCTAGCGGGACAATCCTACAATGAGCAGTTCTTC
CASSYALAGQSYNEQFF
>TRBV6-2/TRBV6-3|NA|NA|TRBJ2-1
TGTGCCAGCAGTCCGGGAGTGTGGCAGTTCTTC
CASSPGVWQFF
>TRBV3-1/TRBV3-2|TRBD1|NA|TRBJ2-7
TGTGCCAGCAGCTTCGGGACAGCCTACGAGCAGTACTTC
CASSFGTAYEQYF
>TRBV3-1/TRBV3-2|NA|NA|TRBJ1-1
TGTGCCAGCAGCCAAGTAGCGAACACTGAAGCTTTCTTT
CASSQVANTEAFF
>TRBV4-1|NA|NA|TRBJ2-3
TGCGCCAGCAGCCAAATGAGAACAGATACGCAGTATTTT
CASSQMRTDTQYF
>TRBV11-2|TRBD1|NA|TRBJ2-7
TGTGCCAGCAGCTCTGGACAGGGTTCTTACGAGCAGTACTTC
CASSSGQGSYEQYF
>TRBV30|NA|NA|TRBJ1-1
TGTGCCTGGAGCTGGTATGGCCCTGAAGCTTTCTTT
CAWSWYGPEAFF
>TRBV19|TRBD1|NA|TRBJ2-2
TGTGCCAGTGTACAGGGGGCATCGAACACCGGGGAGCTGTTTTTT
CASVQGASNTGELFF
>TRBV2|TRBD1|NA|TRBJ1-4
TGTGCCAGCAGGGGACAGGGGATGAATGAAAAACTGTTTTTT
CASRGQGMNEKLFF
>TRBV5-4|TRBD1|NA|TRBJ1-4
TGTGCCAGCAGCCCCGGGACAGGGAAAATTGCAACTAATGAAAAACTGTTTTTT
CASSPGTGKIATNEKLFF
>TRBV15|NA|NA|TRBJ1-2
TGTGCCACCAGCAGAGATTTAACAGGCCTCAAGACTAACTATGGCTACACCTTC
CATSRDLTGLKTNYGYTF
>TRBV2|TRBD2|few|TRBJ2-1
TGTGCCAGCAAAAACAGACTAGCGGGGACCAATGAGCAGTTCTTC
CASKNRLAGTNEQFF
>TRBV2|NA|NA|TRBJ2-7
TGTGCCAGCGGTGGACACTCCTACGAGCAGTACTTC
CASGGHSYEQYF
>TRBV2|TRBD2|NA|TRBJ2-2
TGTGCCAGCAGTGCCGCCGGGACTAGGAACACCGGGGAGCTGTTTTTT
CASSAAGTRNTGELFF
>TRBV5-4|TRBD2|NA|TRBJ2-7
TGTGCCAGCAGCCCGGACCCCGGGACTAGCCGGTACGAGCAGTACTTC
CASSPDPGTSRYEQYF
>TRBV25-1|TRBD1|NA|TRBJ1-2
TGTGCCAGCAGAGCAGGGGGAAGCTATGGCTACACCTTC
CASRAGGSYGYTF
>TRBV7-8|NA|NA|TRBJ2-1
TGTGCCAGCAGCTCGACTATCTACAATGAGCAGTTCTTC
CASSSTIYNEQFF
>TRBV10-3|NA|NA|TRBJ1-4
TGTGCCATCAGTGTGCGTTCAGGATCTTCTCCTAATGAAAAACTGTTTTTT
CAISVRSGSSPNEKLFF
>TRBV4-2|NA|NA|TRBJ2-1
TGTGCCAGCAGCCAAGGATCGTCGCGGGACTACAATGAGCAGTTCTTC
CASSQGSSRDYNEQFF
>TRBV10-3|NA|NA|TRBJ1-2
TGTGCCATCAGTGCTGGAGTGTCAGGGTTCTATGGCTACACCTTC
CAISAGVSGFYGYTF
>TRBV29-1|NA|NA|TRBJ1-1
TGCAGCGTCCTAGGCCGGCTTGCGGACACTGAAGCTTTCTTT
CSVLGRLADTEAFF
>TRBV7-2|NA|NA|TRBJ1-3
TGTGCCAGCAGATTACAGACTGGAAACACCATATATTTT
CASRLQTGNTIYF
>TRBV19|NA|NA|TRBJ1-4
TGTGCCAGTACCTCGGGGCGGGGTGAAAAACTGTTTTTT
CASTSGRGEKLFF
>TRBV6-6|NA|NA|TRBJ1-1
TGTGCCAGCAGTTATGCCGGGACATCTGAAGCTTTCTTT
CASSYAGTSEAFF
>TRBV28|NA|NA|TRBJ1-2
TGTGCCAGCAGTTTACGGACAGTTAACTATGGCTACACCTTC
CASSLRTVNYGYTF
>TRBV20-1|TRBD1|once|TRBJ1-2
TGCAGTGCTGAGGGGGCTCTCGGCTACACCTTC
CSAEGALGYTF
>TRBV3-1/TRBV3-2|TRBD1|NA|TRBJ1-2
TGTGCCAGCAGCAACACGGACAGGGAGGGAGGCTACACCTTC
CASSNTDREGGYTF
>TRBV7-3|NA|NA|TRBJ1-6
TGTGCCAGCAGCGGGCGGGCAGGACTCAATTCACCCCTCCACTTT
CASSGRAGLNSPLHF
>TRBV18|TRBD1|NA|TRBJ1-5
TGTGCCAGCTCACCGGACAGGGGTCCCAATCAGCCCCAGCATTTT
CASSPDRGPNQPQHF
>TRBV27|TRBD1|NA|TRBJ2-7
TGTGCCAGCAGTTTATTTGGGACAGGGGGAGGTGGGGAGGTCTACGAGCAGTACTTC
CASSLFGTGGGGEVYEQYF
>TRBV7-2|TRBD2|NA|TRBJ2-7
TGTGCCAGCAGCCATGCTAGCGGGAGCTCCTACGAGCAGTACTTC
CASSHASGSSYEQYF
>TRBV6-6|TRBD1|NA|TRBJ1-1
TGTGCCAGCAGCAGACAGGGGCCCGGCACTGAAGCTTTCTTT
CASSRQGPGTEAFF
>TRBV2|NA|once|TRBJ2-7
TGTGCCAGCAGTTTTACAGGGGAGCAGTACTTC
CASSFTGEQYF
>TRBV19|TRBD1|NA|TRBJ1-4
TGTGCCAGTAGTCTAGGACAGGGGTTAAGCGAAAAACTGTTTTTT
CASSLGQGLSEKLFF
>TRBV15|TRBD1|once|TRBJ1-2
TGTGCCACCAGCAGAGATCGTGGACAGGGGTTTGGCTACACCTTC
CATSRDRGQGFGYTF
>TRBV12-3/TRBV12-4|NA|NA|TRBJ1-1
TGTGCCAGCAGTCGGGGGACTGAAGCTTTCTTT
CASSRGTEAFF
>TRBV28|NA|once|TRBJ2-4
TGTGCCAGCAGTTTGTATGGTAGTTTTAACTCTTACAAAAACATTCAGTACTTC
CASSLYGSFNSYKNIQYF
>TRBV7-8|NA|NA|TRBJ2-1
TGTGCCGATTCAAAGGAGGGGATTGACAATGAGCAGTTCTTC
CADSKEGIDNEQFF
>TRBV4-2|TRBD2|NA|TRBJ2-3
TGTGCCAGCAGCCAACTAGCGGGGGGCACAGATACGCAGTATTTT
CASSQLAGGTDTQYF
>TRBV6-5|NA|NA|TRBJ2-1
TGTGCCAGCAGTTATGAGGCAGGACTTTTGACGGAGCAGTTCTTC
CASSYEAGLLTEQFF
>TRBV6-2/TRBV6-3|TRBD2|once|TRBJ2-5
TGTGCCAGCAGCGCAGGACTAGCGGGAGAGGGAGAGACCCAGTACTTC
CASSAGLAGEGETQYF
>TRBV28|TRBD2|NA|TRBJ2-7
TGTGCCAGCAGCCAATGGGGGACTAGCGCCTCCTACGAGCAGTACTTC
CASSQWGTSASYEQYF
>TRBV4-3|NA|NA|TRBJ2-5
TGCGCCAGCAGCCAAGATACGGGTCAAGAGACCCAGTACTTC
CASSQDTGQETQYF
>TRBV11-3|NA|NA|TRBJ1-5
TGTGCCAGCAGCCTGGGACTCTATCAGCCCCAGCATTTT
CASSLGLYQPQHF
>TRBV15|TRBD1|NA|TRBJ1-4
TGTGCCACCTCTCCCCACAGGGGTAATGAAAAACTGTTTTTT
CATSPHRGNEKLFF
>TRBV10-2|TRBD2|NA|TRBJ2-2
TGCGCCAGCAGTGCGCGGGGACTAGCGGGAGACGGCGGGGAGCTGTTTTTT
CASSARGLAGDGGELFF